Listed below are T cell receptor beta chains from one sample, sequenced in a study of blood T cell repertoires in COVID-19. TCRdb's copy holds only in-frame clones and misses some; the assay was immunoSEQ multiplex PCR. The data contain approximately 110,000 clones, roughly 80% of them singletons. The sample was peripheral blood. The receptor source for this set is a woman aged 70-85 years with acute or convalescent COVID-19. CDR3s include the opening cysteine and the closing phenylalanine or tryptophan. D genes are given only for firm matches. Rows may omit the clone size; those that give it use once, few, many or a size class.

cdr3_aa	cdr3_nt	d_call	clone_size	v_call	j_call
CASSVFEQGAGTFF	TGTGCCAGCAGCGTCTTTGAACAGGGGGCAGGAACTTTCTTT	TRBD1	-	TRBV9	TRBJ1-1
CASTDADGNNEQFF	TGTGCCAGCACAGACGCGGACGGGAACAATGAGCAGTTCTTC	-	-	TRBV28	TRBJ2-1
CASSSTGQLYNEQFF	TGTGCCAGCAGCTCCACGGGACAGCTCTACAATGAGCAGTTCTTC	TRBD1	-	TRBV7-6	TRBJ2-1
CASSLAGDNYGYTF	TGTGCCAGCAGCTTGGCAGGGGATAACTATGGCTACACCTTC	-	-	TRBV5-5	TRBJ1-2
CASSLDRETDTQYF	TGCGCCAGCAGTTTGGACAGGGAGACAGATACGCAGTATTTT	TRBD1	-	TRBV5-1	TRBJ2-3
CASSLRGPSTDTQYF	TGTGCCAGCAGCTTAAGGGGGCCGAGCACAGATACGCAGTATTTT	TRBD1	-	TRBV7-8	TRBJ2-3
CASSLGSTSTNYGYTF	TGTGCCAGCAGCTTGGGGAGCACATCCACTAACTATGGCTACACCTTC	-	-	TRBV5-5	TRBJ1-2
CATIGQGFSTEAFF	TGTGCCACCATTGGACAGGGGTTTTCCACTGAAGCTTTCTTT	TRBD1	few	TRBV19	TRBJ1-1
CAWSPDRNQPQHF	TGTGCCTGGAGTCCGGACAGAAATCAGCCCCAGCATTTT	-	-	TRBV30	TRBJ1-5
CASSPLAGGKDSYNEQFF	TGTGCCAGCTCACCTCTAGCGGGGGGGAAGGATTCCTACAATGAGCAGTTCTTC	TRBD2	-	TRBV18	TRBJ2-1
CASSYNSRDRGEKLFF	TGTGCCAGCAGTTATAACTCCCGGGACAGGGGAGAAAAACTGTTTTTT	TRBD1	once	TRBV6-5	TRBJ1-4
CASRGTGAMNTEAFF	TGCGCCAGCAGGGGGACAGGGGCCATGAACACTGAAGCTTTCTTT	TRBD1	-	TRBV4-3	TRBJ1-1
CASSQDPDRVHGYTF	TGTGCCAGCAGCCAAGACCCGGACAGGGTCCATGGCTACACCTTC	TRBD1	few	TRBV14	TRBJ1-2
CASSVYPGREKLFF	TGTGCCAGCAGCGTCTATCCCGGTCGTGAAAAACTGTTTTTT	-	-	TRBV9	TRBJ1-4
CASSLSPHTGGGGEQYF	TGTGCCAGCAGTTTATCCCCCCACACAGGGGGCGGAGGCGAGCAGTACTTC	TRBD1	-	TRBV28	TRBJ2-7
CAISEVLAGNTGELFF	TGTGCCATCAGTGAAGTCCTAGCGGGGAACACCGGGGAGCTGTTTTTT	TRBD2	-	TRBV10-3	TRBJ2-2
CASSYLAGGLGEQFF	TGTGCCAGCAGTTACCTAGCGGGAGGGCTAGGGGAGCAGTTCTTC	TRBD2	-	TRBV27	TRBJ2-1
CASSVAQGDTEAFF	TGTGCCAGCAGCGTAGCTCAGGGGGACACTGAAGCTTTCTTT	TRBD1	few	TRBV9	TRBJ1-1
CASSPGGAVNTIYF	TGTGCCAGTAGCCCGGGGGGCGCGGTAAACACCATATATTTT	-	-	TRBV19	TRBJ1-3
CASSLVAGEPAYEQYF	TGCGCCAGCAGCTTGGTTGCAGGTGAACCTGCCTACGAGCAGTACTTC	-	-	TRBV5-1	TRBJ2-7
CASSPLPNRNTGELFF	TGTGCCAGCTCACCACTCCCGAACAGGAACACCGGGGAGCTGTTTTTT	-	-	TRBV18	TRBJ2-2
CASSQEFMTGSEKLFF	TGCGCCAGCAGCCAAGAGTTTATGACAGGGTCTGAAAAACTGTTTTTT	TRBD1	few	TRBV4-3	TRBJ1-4
CASSSHPIKTVGNEQFF	TGCGCCAGCAGCTCCCATCCCATCAAGACAGTTGGCAATGAGCAGTTCTTC	-	-	TRBV5-1	TRBJ2-1
CASSYTSGEGYEQYF	TGTGCCAGCAGCTATACTAGCGGGGAAGGATACGAGCAGTACTTC	TRBD2	-	TRBV7-2	TRBJ2-7
CASSLNRGYSNQPQHF	TGTGCCAGCAGCTTAAATCGGGGGTATAGCAATCAGCCCCAGCATTTT	-	-	TRBV7-9	TRBJ1-5
CASSYRSSSTEAFF	TGTGCCAGCAGTTATCGGTCCTCGAGCACTGAAGCTTTCTTT	-	-	TRBV6-2/TRBV6-3	TRBJ1-1
CASSIDGDSSGNTIYF	TGTGCCAGTAGTATAGATGGGGACAGCTCTGGAAACACCATATATTTT	TRBD1	-	TRBV19	TRBJ1-3
CASSFGTRTGYTF	TGTGCCAGCAGTTTCGGGACAAGGACGGGCTACACCTTC	-	-	TRBV12-3/TRBV12-4	TRBJ1-2
CASSQDPLYEQYF	TGTGCCAGCAGCCAAGACCCCCTTTACGAGCAGTACTTC	-	once	TRBV14	TRBJ2-7
CASSCRDRRYKYEAFF	TGTGCCAGCAGCTGCAGGGACAGGCGATATAAATACGAAGCTTTCTTT	TRBD1	-	TRBV13	TRBJ1-1
CASSPSGQGGEKLFF	TGTGCCAGCTCACCATCGGGACAGGGAGGGGAAAAACTGTTTTTT	TRBD1	-	TRBV18	TRBJ1-4
CASSYLAGITAEQFF	TGTGCCAGCAGTTACTTGGCGGGAATAACCGCTGAGCAGTTCTTC	-	-	TRBV6-6	TRBJ2-1
CAISDYQETQYF	TGTGCCATCAGCGACTACCAAGAGACCCAGTACTTC	-	-	TRBV10-3	TRBJ2-5
CASSRDTITGTDTQYF	TGTGCCAGCAGCAGGGACACTATTACGGGCACAGATACGCAGTATTTT	-	-	TRBV7-9	TRBJ2-3
CASSQGGETQYF	TGTGCCAGCTCGCAGGGTGGAGAGACCCAGTACTTC	-	once	TRBV18	TRBJ2-5
CASSRGQYNQPQHF	TGTGCCAGCAGCCGGGGACAGTACAATCAGCCCCAGCATTTT	TRBD1	-	TRBV6-6	TRBJ1-5
CAWSVSRDEQYF	TGTGCCTGGAGTGTATCCAGGGACGAGCAGTACTTC	-	-	TRBV30	TRBJ2-7
CASSLCNPAGVCEQYF	TGTGCCAGCAGTTTATGCAACCCAGCGGGAGTCTGCGAGCAGTACTTC	TRBD2	-	TRBV28	TRBJ2-7
CSASSPSRGFYEQYF	TGCAGTGCTAGTTCCCCTTCGCGGGGGTTCTACGAGCAGTACTTC	TRBD2	few	TRBV20-1	TRBJ2-7
CASNDYSTDTQYF	TGTGCCAGCAACGACTACAGCACAGATACGCAGTATTTT	-	-	TRBV9	TRBJ2-3
CASSSGEWAKNIQYF	TGTGCCAGCAGTTCGGGGGAATGGGCCAAAAACATTCAGTACTTC	-	-	TRBV6-2/TRBV6-3	TRBJ2-4
CASRFSGSPTGELFF	TGTGCCAGCAGATTTAGCGGGAGTCCAACCGGGGAGCTGTTTTTT	TRBD2	few	TRBV28	TRBJ2-2
CASSQGDGTGSIYEQYF	TGTGCCAGCAGCCAAGGGGATGGGACAGGGAGTATCTACGAGCAGTACTTC	TRBD1	few	TRBV3-1/TRBV3-2	TRBJ2-7
CASSQGPLSYEQYF	TGTGCCAGCAGCCAAGGGCCGCTTTCCTACGAGCAGTACTTC	-	-	TRBV3-1/TRBV3-2	TRBJ2-7
CASTSTGTHNSPLHF	TGTGCCAGCACTTCGACAGGCACACATAATTCACCCCTCCACTTT	-	-	TRBV2	TRBJ1-6
CASSGSGGPDTQYF	TGTGCCAGCAGCGGGAGCGGGGGTCCAGATACGCAGTATTTT	TRBD2	-	TRBV11-3	TRBJ2-3
CASSWTGEYTEAFF	TGTGCCAGCAGTTGGACAGGGGAGTACACTGAAGCTTTCTTT	TRBD1	-	TRBV28	TRBJ1-1
CASSVDVSGPETQYF	TGTGCCAGCAGCGTAGACGTAAGCGGGCCTGAGACCCAGTACTTC	-	-	TRBV9	TRBJ2-5
CASSHSGLGGWDTQYF	TGTGCCAGCAGCCACTCAGGGTTGGGAGGTTGGGATACGCAGTATTTT	-	-	TRBV7-9	TRBJ2-3